The next 23 T cell receptor beta chains were all read from a single sample in a study of OX40 agonist ivuxolimab in advanced cancers. Data came from immunoSEQ multiplex PCR; TCRdb stores just in-frame clones and leaves some out. The sample records 60,000 to 95,000 clones, 70% to 90% being singletons. Sequencing was performed on CD4+ or CD8+ T cells sorted from blood, taken in a trial of the OX40 agonist ivuxolimab. These receptor sequences come from an adult with an advanced solid tumor such as melanoma, head and neck, liver or kidney cancer.

V usage is TRBV9 and J usage is TRBJ2-1; 9 bases are a match to TRBD1. The germline V gene encodes CDR1 SGDLS and CDR2 YYNGEE. The V gene end was trimmed by 4 bases and the J gene end by 9 bases; junction bases not matched to a gene: 11. This CDR3 has 15 amino acids. DNA for the CDR3: TGTGCCAGCAGCCCATGGACAGGGGCGGTTGGTGAGCAGTTCTTC. It specifies CASSPWTGAVGEQFF. The whole variable domain, remainder taken from reference TRBV9 and TRBJ2-1, is DSGVTQTPKHLITATGQRVTLRCSPRSGDLSVYWYQQSLDQGLQFLIQYYNGEERAKGNILERFSAQQFPDLHSELNLSSLELGDSALYFCASSPWTGAVGEQFFGPGTRLTVL.

This CDR3 is CASSEVPEGYGYTF. CDR3 sequence (DNA): TGTGCCAGCAGTGAAGTCCCGGAGGGCTATGGCTACACCTTC. This sequence joins TRBV2 and TRBJ1-2; D remains unclear. Germline CDR1 reads SNHLY; CDR2 reads FYNNEI. This CDR3 contains 14 residues. V dropped 1 base and J dropped 4 bases, with 10 bases sitting between them.

The rearrangement joins TRBV10-3 to TRBJ2-3, with 8 bases aligning to TRBD2. After removal of 11 bases from V and 2 bases from J, the junction contained 9 bases not matched to a gene. Germline lookup yields CDR1 ENHRY and CDR2 SYGVKD. This CDR3 comprises 14 residues. CDR3 in amino acids: CASWTSRFTDTQYF. CDR3 nucleotides: TGTGCCTCTTGGACTAGCCGATTCACAGATACGCAGTATTTT.

The chain employs TRBV19 and TRBJ2-3; D unclear. CDR1 is LNHDA, CDR2 SQIVND, per germline (reference sequence). Trimming shortened V by 7 bases and J by 0 bases, and 5 bases separated the two germline ends. The CDR3 runs to 12 residues. The CDR3 DNA sequence: TGTGCCAGTAAAGGTAGCACAGATACGCAGTATTTT. Its protein product is CASKGSTDTQYF.

J is TRBJ1-2 and V is TRBV29-1; possible D gene TRBD1, 5 bases. In germline, CDR1 is SQVTM, CDR2 ANQGSEA. The CDR3 runs to 11 residues. V lost 4 bases, J lost 7 bases, and 10 bases lay in between. This CDR3 is CSVGEDTGYTF. CDR3 DNA: TGCAGCGTTGGGGAGGACACTGGCTACACCTTC.

A remark on this clone: Sequence at one end of the junction differs from germline and may be a read error. The chain's CDR3 is CASSPPNTGELFF. CDR3 bases: TGTGCCAGCTCACCACCGAATACCGGGGAGCTGTTTTTT. V and J are TRBV18 and TRBJ2-2; D uncertain. Germline V lookup: CDR1 KGHSH, CDR2 LQKENI. The CDR3 has 13 residues.

The J gene is TRBJ2-3, the V gene TRBV7-2; no definite D call. The CDR3 has 15 residues. Per germline, CDR1 SGHTA and CDR2 FQGNSA. Trimming pared 1 base from V and 0 bases from J, leaving 8 bases between. The CDR3 DNA reads TGTGCCAGCAGCTTAGTCAGCCGGAGCACAGATACGCAGTATTTT. This encodes CASSLVSRSTDTQYF.

This clone was seen a single time. The chain links TRBV6-5 to TRBJ2-7, with TRBD1 matching 10 bases. Germline trimming cut 0 bases from V and 3 bases from J; bases unmatched to any gene: 5. The CDR3 length is 16 residues. The V gene's germline CDR1 is MNHEY and CDR2 SVGAGI. The chain's CDR3 is CASSYSGTGEGYEQYF. The CDR3, as DNA: TGTGCCAGCAGTTACTCGGGGACAGGGGAGGGCTACGAGCAGTACTTC.

The chain uses TRBV10-1 and TRBJ1-1; D perhaps matches TRBD1 (6 bases). This CDR3 comprises 16 residues. The V gene lost 6 bases and the J gene lost 5 bases, with 22 bases spanning the gap. CDR1 is WNHNN and CDR2 is SYGVQD in the germline V gene (reference sequence). CDR3 residues: CASRPGTNYGGTEAFF. In DNA form, the CDR3 reads TGCGCCAGCAGACCCGGGACAAACTATGGAGGGACTGAAGCTTTCTTT.

This chain joins TRBV5-1 and TRBJ2-1; 7 bases fit TRBD1. J gave up 8 bases and V 4 bases, and 9 bases lay outside the gene matches. Germline CDR1 and CDR2: SGHRS and YFSETQ. The CDR3 has 14 residues. The CDR3 protein is CASSAGQVGDEQFF. The CDR3 coding sequence is TGCGCCAGCAGCGCTGGACAGGTGGGGGATGAGCAGTTCTTC.

Note on this clone: At one boundary the junction diverges from the germline segment, which might be a read error. This chain connects TRBV6-1 to TRBJ1-5; D is undetermined. CDR1 is MNHNS and CDR2 is SASEGT in the germline V gene. The length of the CDR3 is 16 residues. The CDR3 nucleotides are TGTGCCATCAGTGATGAGGGCGGATATAGCAATCAGCCCCAGCATTTT. Its protein is CAISDEGGYSNQPQHF.

The chain links TRBV11-2 to TRBJ2-1, with TRBD2 identical over 13 bases. Unmatched junction bases numbered 8, after V lost 6 bases and J lost 12 bases. From germline, CDR1 is SGHAT and CDR2 FQNNGV. This CDR3 region has 14 residues. The CDR3 is CASSPMGLAGRQFF. CDR3 sequence (DNA): TGTGCCAGCAGTCCCATGGGACTAGCGGGAAGGCAGTTCTTC.

V and J are TRBV28 and TRBJ2-1; 10 bases match TRBD2. There are 14 residues in the CDR3. The germline V gene encodes CDR1 MDHEN and CDR2 SYDVKM. Trimming cost V 5 bases and J 6 bases; bases outside gene matches: 4. The CDR3 DNA is TGTGCCAGCAGTCCGGGACTAGCGCCCAATGAGCAGTTCTTC. Its protein is CASSPGLAPNEQFF.

Details on this clone: One end of the junction varies from germline; a read error may be responsible. V usage is TRBV28 and J usage is TRBJ1-3; 7 nucleotides match TRBD1. This CDR3 is 16 amino acids long. Germline V gene data show CDR1 as MDHEN and CDR2 as SYDVKM. DNA for the CDR3: TGTGCCACCAGTCGCATAGGGGGCTCCTCTGGAAACACCATATATTTT. It translates to CATSRIGGSSGNTIYF.

CDR3 bases: TGCGCCAGCAGTGACCCAAAAGGAGGGCCCGCGGGGGAGACCCAGTACTTC. Amino acid sequence: CASSDPKGGPAGETQYF. The J gene is TRBJ2-5, the V gene TRBV10-1; possible D gene TRBD2, 6 bases. This CDR3 comprises 17 residues. V lost 3 bases and J 5 bases, leaving 22 bases between the germline ends. The germline V gene has CDR1 WNHNN and CDR2 SYGVQD (reference sequence).

The chain has TRBV28 and TRBJ1-3, with D possibly TRBD1 on 6 matching bases. CDR3 length: 15 residues. V gave up 5 bases and J gave up 2 bases, with 13 bases separating them. The germline CDR1 and CDR2 sequences are MDHEN and SYDVKM. The CDR3 sequence is CASSISRGPGNTIYF. In DNA form, the CDR3 reads TGTGCCAGCAGTATCTCGCGGGGGCCTGGAAACACCATATATTTT.

The gene calls are TRBV10-3 and TRBJ2-7; TRBD1 aligns across 9 bases. CDR1 and CDR2 (germline): ENHRY, SYGVKD. With V trimmed by 3 bases and J by 0 bases, 3 bases remained unmatched. The CDR3 spans 15 residues. CDR3 region: CAISDRDRVSYEQYF. CDR3 nucleotide sequence: TGTGCCATCAGTGACCGGGACAGGGTCTCCTACGAGCAGTACTTC.

This rearrangement joins TRBV27 to TRBJ2-6; possibly TRBD2 for D (6 bases). Trimming removed 6 bases from V and 2 bases from J, with 14 bases in between. The CDR3 is 16 amino acids. Germline values: CDR1 MNHEY, CDR2 SMNVEV (reference sequence). The DNA for the CDR3 is TGTGCCAGCAGATCCCCCTCGGGGGCTGGGGCCAACGTCCTGACTTTC. Protein product: CASRSPSGAGANVLTF.

V and J are TRBV6-6 and TRBJ2-3; 10 bases are a match to TRBD2. The ends lost 2 bases at V and 8 bases at J; junction bases unmatched: 10. Germline CDR1 reads MNHNY; CDR2 reads SVGAGI (reference sequence). The CDR3 covers 16 residues. The CDR3 nucleotides read TGTGCCAGCAGTTACGGTTGGGCTAGCGGGAGTGGTACGCAGTATTTT. It specifies CASSYGWASGSGTQYF.

As for this clone: An end of the junction does not agree with germline; a read error may underlie this. The rearrangement links TRBV7-7 to TRBJ2-2; 10 nucleotides match TRBD2. From germline, CDR1 is SSHAT and CDR2 FNYEAQ (reference sequence). This CDR3 is built from 16 residues. The CDR3 reads CASSLASGSKTGELFF. In DNA form, the CDR3 reads TGTGCTAGCAGCTTAGCTAGCGGGAGTAAGACCGGGGAGCTGTTTTTT. Looking up the rest from reference TRBV7-7 and TRBJ2-2 gives the full variable domain: GAGVSQSPRYKVTKRGQDVTLRCDPISSHATLYWYQQALGQGPEFLTYFNYEAQPDKSGLPSDRFSAERPEGSISTLTIQRTEQRDSAMYRCASSLASGSKTGELFFGEGSRLTVL.

This clone showed up just once. The chain uses TRBV5-4 and TRBJ2-7, with D perhaps TRBD2 (6 bases). The V end was cut by 4 bases, the J end by 2 bases, with 16 bases between. Germline V lookup: CDR1 SGHNT, CDR2 YYREEE (reference sequence). CDR3 length: 15 amino acids. The DNA for the CDR3 is TGTGCCAGCAGCCGGATAGTTTCGGGGGCCTACGAGCAGTACTTC. Translated, it gives CASSRIVSGAYEQYF. The full variable domain, its missing parts supplied by reference TRBV5-4 and TRBJ2-7, is ETGVTQSPTHLIKTRGQQVTLRCSSQSGHNTVSWYQQALGQGPQFIFQYYREEENGRGNFPPRFSGLQFPNYSSELNVNALELDDSALYLCASSRIVSGAYEQYFGPGTRLTVT.

CDR3 coding DNA: TGTGCCAGCAGCGTAGCCGGGACAGGCTACTACGAGCAGTACTTC. This translates into CASSVAGTGYYEQYF. This chain links TRBV5-4 with TRBJ2-7, with 8 positions matching TRBD1. V lost 4 bases and J lost 3; bases outside the gene matches: 9. CDR1 is SGHNT, CDR2 YYREEE, per germline (reference sequence). The CDR3 loop spans 15 amino acids. The whole variable domain, remainder taken from reference TRBV5-4 and TRBJ2-7, is ETGVTQSPTHLIKTRGQQVTLRCSSQSGHNTVSWYQQALGQGPQFIFQYYREEENGRGNFPPRFSGLQFPNYSSELNVNALELDDSALYLCASSVAGTGYYEQYFGPGTRLTVT.

The genes are TRBV6-5 and TRBJ2-1; the D gene is possibly TRBD2 (6 bases). Germline lookup yields CDR1 MNHEY and CDR2 SVGAGI. The CDR3 consists of 15 residues. V was shortened by 2 bases and J by 4 bases, with 12 bases between the two germline ends. The chain's CDR3 is CASSYGSSAYNEQFF. CDR3 DNA: TGTGCCAGCAGTTACGGTTCTAGCGCTTACAATGAGCAGTTCTTC.